This T cell receptor (beta chain) came from a study of blood T cell repertoires in COVID-19. Whole-study context: Italy, Spain and the United States were the sources of the convalescent and acute COVID-19 samples. From T cells, B-cell-depleted T cells, or PBMCs came the material, which was cDNA or gDNA.

Original data processing: Estimation of nucleated cell counts was performed using reference gene primer amplification. This table comes from immunoSEQ multiplex PCR, and its TCRdb copy is limited to in-frame clones, with some not included. Clone size and the V and J calls come from that table; the DNA yielded D and trimming. This table has about 99,000 clones, 80% to 90% appearing once. The sequencing input was peripheral blood. This receptor was obtained from a man in his 60s with acute or convalescent COVID-19.

CDR3 protein: CASSSRSSKGNEQFF. DNA of the CDR3: TGTGCCAGCAGCTCTAGGTCTAGTAAAGGAAATGAGCAGTTCTTC. The rearrangement uses TRBV7-2 and TRBJ2-1; D remains unclear. Germline V gene data show CDR1 as SGHTA and CDR2 as FQGNSA. The CDR3 has 15 amino acids. The V gene lost 4 bases and the J gene lost 7 bases, with 17 bases spanning the gap.